Sequencing of this TCR beta chain was carried out in a study of blood T cells in healthy people across ages. In regard to this clonotype: The antigen is not known.

It was with a sample-barcoded 5' primer and a J-beta primer mix that a second PCR of about 6 to 11 cycles was run. Carrying 12 random nucleotides, a template-switch adaptor labeled each individual cDNA molecule. Each CDR3 protein is one row after TCRdb ran MiXCR on the 5' RACE reads. The repertoire has approximately 800,000 distinct CDR3 sequences, around 62% of them found once; the top ten carry approximately 30%. Deletions cut 0 bases from V and 0 bases from J, with 7 bases between. Per the germline V gene, CDR1 is SGHKS and CDR2 is YYEKEE (reference sequence). The CDR3 is made up of 15 amino acids. General study results and limits: PBMCs went unsorted, and a conclusive naive versus antigen-experienced comparison was therefore prevented. Strong correlation linked observed beta diversity and percent naive T cells.

The receptor was isolated from a man younger than 45 in good health. Sequenced sample: blood. V usage is TRBV5-5 and J usage is TRBJ1-5; D uncertain. Here the CDR3 reads CASSLEFYSNQPQHF. The CDR3 nucleotides read TGTGCCAGCAGCTTGGAGTTTTATAGCAATCAGCCCCAGCATTTT.